A single sample is the source of the 21 T cell receptor beta chains below, sequenced in a study of cytomegalovirus exposure and HLA in healthy donors. Assay: immunoSEQ multiplex PCR; the TCRdb copy retains only in-frame clones and omits some. The data show around 250,000 clones, around 90% seen once. The sequencing sample was made of PBMCs. These receptors all come from a woman between 18 and 29 years old in good health and CMV-seronegative.

The chain carries TRBV4-1 and TRBJ2-3; perhaps TRBD2 as D (7 bases). This CDR3 spans 16 amino acids. V was clipped by 1 base and J by 5 bases, with 16 bases between them. Germline CDR1 MGHRA, CDR2 YSYEKL. The CDR3 sequence is CASSQAGGLKRDTQYF. The CDR3 bases are TGCGCCAGCAGCCAAGCCGGGGGGCTGAAGAGAGATACGCAGTATTTT.

The V and J genes are TRBV4-1 and TRBJ2-1, with 10 bases aligning to TRBD2. Germline V gene lookup returns CDR1 MGHRA and CDR2 YSYEKL. V shed 4 bases, J shed 1 base, and the junction held 10 bases outside the gene matches. The CDR3 loop spans 18 amino acids. The CDR3 is CASSLLPGLASSYNEQFF. The CDR3 DNA reads TGCGCCAGCAGCCTGTTACCGGGACTAGCGTCTTCCTACAATGAGCAGTTCTTC.

This chain connects TRBV7-9 to TRBJ1-3; 8 bases fit TRBD1. The length of the CDR3 is 18 residues. J lost 2 bases, V lost 2 bases, and 11 bases had no gene match. CDR1 and CDR2 from the germline V gene are SEHNR and FQNEAQ (reference sequence). The CDR3 loop reads CASSLNIPRQGTGNTIYF. The CDR3 DNA reads as TGTGCCAGCAGCTTAAACATCCCCAGACAGGGGACTGGAAACACCATATATTTT.

The rearrangement links TRBV28 to TRBJ2-2; 7 bases are a match to TRBD1. Germline V gene lookup returns CDR1 MDHEN and CDR2 SYDVKM. V was clipped by 4 bases and J by 1 base; unmatched bases: 6. The CDR3 is 16 amino acids. CDR3 amino acids: CASSSLTGRNTGELFF. In DNA, the CDR3 is TGTGCCAGCAGTTCCCTGACAGGGAGGAACACCGGGGAGCTGTTTTTT.

This clone has a handful of counts. The chain couples TRBV18 to TRBJ2-7; D may be TRBD1 (6 bases). Trimming pared 3 bases from V and 2 bases from J, leaving 11 bases between. The CDR3 length is 14 residues. Per germline, CDR1 KGHSH and CDR2 LQKENI. The CDR3 DNA follows: TGTGCCAGCTCACCCCCAGGACAGCCCTACGAGCAGTACTTC. Protein product: CASSPPGQPYEQYF.

This chain connects TRBV4-1 to TRBJ2-4; 7 bases agree with TRBD1. V lost 4 bases and J lost 0; bases outside the gene matches: 12. Germline V CDR1 and CDR2: MGHRA, YSYEKL. The CDR3 has 18 amino acids. The CDR3 DNA follows: TGCGCCAGCAGCCCGTCCCGGGACAGTTCCTTAGCCAAAAACATTCAGTACTTC. It specifies CASSPSRDSSLAKNIQYF.

This clone was observed a handful of times. The V call is TRBV7-9, the J call TRBJ1-2, with 10 nucleotides matching TRBD1. The CDR3 contains 15 residues. V lost 2 bases, J lost 6 bases, and 6 bases stayed unmatched. Germline CDR1 reads SEHNR; CDR2 reads FQNEAQ (reference sequence). The CDR3 spells CASSLSDRGQDGYTF. CDR3 DNA: TGTGCCAGCAGCTTATCTGACAGGGGGCAGGATGGCTACACCTTC. Variable domain in full (rest from reference TRBV7-9 and TRBJ1-2): DTGVSQNPRHKITKRGQNVTFRCDPISEHNRLYWYRQTLGQGPEFLTYFQNEAQLEKSRLLSDRFSAERPKGSFSTLEIQRTEQGDSAMYLCASSLSDRGQDGYTFGSGTRLTVV.

The chain uses TRBV29-1 and TRBJ2-7; 8 bases match TRBD2. The CDR3 totals 13 residues. Trimming cost V 5 bases and J 3 bases; bases outside gene matches: 6. The germline CDR1 and CDR2 sequences are SQVTM and ANQGSEA. CDR3 in DNA: TGCAGCGTTCCGAGCGGGGGAGGCTACGAGCAGTACTTC. This sequence encodes CSVPSGGGYEQYF.

The V and J genes are TRBV5-1 and TRBJ2-1; 14 positions match TRBD2. Germline V gene lookup returns CDR1 SGHRS and CDR2 YFSETQ. This CDR3 region has 16 residues. The V segment lost 4 bases and the J segment 9 bases; nucleotides outside the gene matches: 9. The CDR3: CASSARLAGGLGEQFF. CDR3 nucleotide sequence: TGCGCCAGCAGCGCCCGACTAGCGGGGGGGCTGGGTGAGCAGTTCTTC.

CDR3 in DNA: TGTGCCAGCAGCCACGCTAGAGGGAACACCGGGGAGCTGTTTTTT. Its translation is CASSHARGNTGELFF. The gene calls are TRBV5-4 and TRBJ2-2; no clear D. V was pared by 4 bases and J by 1 base, with 11 bases between. Germline loops: CDR1 SGHNT, CDR2 YYREEE (reference sequence). The CDR3 spans 15 residues.

The genes are TRBV6-1 and TRBJ2-7, with 7 positions matching TRBD1. This CDR3 region has 16 residues. Looked up from germline, CDR1 is MNHNS and CDR2 is SASEGT. The trim removed 4 bases at V and 3 bases at J, leaving 12 bases unmatched. The CDR3 DNA is TGTGCCAGCAGTGGACAAATGCGGCGACAGGGCTACGAGCAGTACTTC. Encoded protein: CASSGQMRRQGYEQYF.

V is TRBV28 and J is TRBJ1-1; TRBD1 matches 7 bases. This CDR3 is 16 amino acids long. Germline V gene lookup returns CDR1 MDHEN and CDR2 SYDVKM. Trimming at V came to 6 bases and at J to 2 bases, leaving 12 bases not matched to a gene. The chain's CDR3 is CASSPGTVPLNTEAFF. CDR3 DNA sequence: TGTGCCAGCAGCCCCGGGACAGTGCCCTTAAACACTGAAGCTTTCTTT.

The chain carries TRBV28 and TRBJ2-3, with TRBD2 identical over 13 bases. V dropped 11 bases and J dropped 5; count of bases not matched to a gene: 10. CDR1 and CDR2 from the germline V gene are MDHEN and SYDVKM. The CDR3 extends over 15 amino acids. The CDR3 region has the DNA TGTGCCGGGCGATCCGGGACTAGCGGGGTAGATACGCAGTATTTT. It is translated as CAGRSGTSGVDTQYF.

The V and J genes are TRBV6-5 and TRBJ2-1; 9 nucleotides line up with TRBD1. Germline CDR1 MNHEY, CDR2 SVGAGI. The trim removed 6 bases at V and 0 bases at J, leaving 0 bases unmatched. The CDR3 loop spans 14 amino acids. CDR3 in amino acids: CASRDRGSYNEQFF. CDR3 DNA sequence: TGTGCCAGCAGGGACAGGGGCTCCTACAATGAGCAGTTCTTC.

This rearrangement joins TRBV13 to TRBJ1-4, with 9 bases fitting TRBD1. Germline V gene lookup returns CDR1 PRHDT and CDR2 FYEKMQ (reference sequence). Losses at the gene ends were 5 bases for V and 6 bases for J; bases not matched to a gene: 7. CDR3 length equals 15 residues. The CDR3 sequence is CASSKRQGVDEKLFF. The CDR3 DNA reads TGTGCCAGCAGCAAACGACAGGGGGTGGATGAAAAACTGTTTTTT.

The V call is TRBV5-1, the J call TRBJ2-2; D possibly corresponds to TRBD1 (6 bases). The CDR3 is 15 residues long. V was cut by 2 bases and J by 1 base, with 9 bases left in between. CDR1 is SGHRS and CDR2 is YFSETQ in the germline V gene. The CDR3 reads CASSFRDKNTGELFF. The CDR3 DNA sequence: TGCGCCAGCAGCTTCCGGGACAAGAACACCGGGGAGCTGTTTTTT.

To note about this clone: The identical CDR3 is also encoded by other nucleotide sequences in the sample. The chain carries TRBV27 and TRBJ2-2, with D perhaps matching TRBD1 (5 bases). The germline gives CDR1 MNHEY, CDR2 SMNVEV (reference sequence). CDR3 length: 15 residues. The germline V and J ends were trimmed by 2 bases and 2 bases, with 9 bases remaining between them. CDR3 nucleotide sequence: TGTGCCAGCAGTTTACGGCAGGGAAACACCGGGGAGCTGTTTTTT. As protein: CASSLRQGNTGELFF.

V is TRBV11-2 and J is TRBJ2-5, with 10 bases that match TRBD2. The V gene's germline CDR1 is SGHAT and CDR2 FQNNGV. The V segment lost 5 bases and the J segment 6 bases; nucleotides outside the gene matches: 6. The CDR3 has 14 amino acids. CDR3 nucleotide sequence: TGTGCCAGCAGCGCCTGGACTAGCGGACAGACCCAGTACTTC. It codes for CASSAWTSGQTQYF. Full variable domain (missing parts from reference TRBV11-2 and TRBJ2-5): EAGVAQSPRYKIIEKRQSVAFWCNPISGHATLYWYQQILGQGPKLLIQFQNNGVVDDSQLPKDRFSAERLKGVDSTLKIQPAKLEDSAVYLCASSAWTSGQTQYFGPGTRLLVL.

The chain links TRBV28 to TRBJ1-2; TRBD1 matches at 9 bases. Losses at the gene ends were 3 bases for V and 3 bases for J; bases not matched to a gene: 5. From germline, CDR1 is MDHEN and CDR2 SYDVKM. This CDR3 has 15 residues. CDR3 sequence reads: CASSLETGGYYGYTF. In DNA form, the CDR3 reads TGTGCCAGCAGTTTGGAGACAGGGGGTTACTATGGCTACACCTTC.

This rearrangement joins TRBV27 to TRBJ2-3, with D unresolved. This CDR3 region has 11 residues. Trimming removed 3 bases from V and 6 bases from J, with 4 bases in between. CDR1 is MNHEY, CDR2 SMNVEV, per germline (reference sequence). CDR3 bases: TGTGCCAGCAGTTTCCGGGATACGCAGTATTTT. It is translated as CASSFRDTQYF.

This chain joins TRBV2 and TRBJ2-3; TRBD2 agrees at 10 bases. Germline V lookup: CDR1 SNHLY, CDR2 FYNNEI. The V segment lost 7 bases and the J segment 5 bases; nucleotides outside the gene matches: 9. This CDR3 has 15 amino acids. The CDR3: CASTDLAGDKDTQYF. The CDR3 DNA sequence: TGTGCCAGCACCGACCTAGCGGGGGATAAAGATACGCAGTATTTT.